This passage covers 17 T cell receptor beta chains from one sample sequenced in a study of T cell clones after liver transplantation. Sequencing used immunoSEQ multiplex PCR; TCRdb keeps in-frame clones, though not all of them. The table lists some 120,000 clones, just over 90% of them singletons. Specimen: CD4+ T cells from blood, collected 12 months after liver transplant. The receptors were sampled from a human patient who received a liver transplant. Some T cells may possibly be graft donor cells.

The chain recombines TRBV27 with TRBJ2-1; possible D gene TRBD2, 7 bases. The CDR3 is made up of 14 amino acids. The V gene's germline CDR1 is MNHEY and CDR2 SMNVEV (reference sequence). Trimming took off 11 bases at V and 0 bases at J, with 14 bases between the two ends. CDR3 in DNA: TGTGCCGGGGGGGACACCGACTCCTACAATGAGCAGTTCTTC. Residues: CAGGDTDSYNEQFF.

The V call is TRBV7-9, the J call TRBJ2-4, with 7 bases aligning to TRBD1. With 2 bases clipped from V and 2 bases from J, the junction kept 6 bases outside the gene matches. The CDR3 runs 16 residues. Germline values: CDR1 SEHNR, CDR2 FQNEAQ (reference sequence). DNA of the CDR3: TGTGCCAGCAGCTTATCGACAGGGCTGACCAAAAACATTCAGTACTTC. Protein sequence: CASSLSTGLTKNIQYF.

The chain employs TRBV2 and TRBJ1-5; TRBD1 is a possible D gene (5 bases). The V end was cut by 5 bases, the J end by 7 bases, with 18 bases between. Germline CDR1 and CDR2: SNHLY and FYNNEI. The CDR3 is 15 residues long. The CDR3 DNA follows: TGTGCCAGCAGTACTGGGACGGGAGGTATACAGCCCCAGCATTTT. Its translation is CASSTGTGGIQPQHF.

The chain links TRBV14 to TRBJ1-1; 7 nucleotides align to TRBD1. The junction had 6 bases not matched to a gene; V was cut back by 4 bases and J by 1 base. The CDR3 has 15 residues. CDR1 and CDR2 from the germline V gene are SGHDN and FVKESK. The CDR3 sequence: CASSREGQSNTEAFF. CDR3 bases: TGTGCCAGCAGCCGAGAGGGACAGTCGAACACTGAAGCTTTCTTT.

The chain is built from TRBV29-1 and TRBJ2-7; D might be TRBD1 (5 bases). V lost 8 bases and J 5 bases, leaving 13 bases between the germline ends. Germline V lookup: CDR1 SQVTM, CDR2 ANQGSEA. The CDR3 runs to 11 residues. CDR3 region: CSPRRQNEQYF. CDR3 DNA sequence: TGCAGCCCCAGACGACAGAACGAGCAGTACTTC.

V is TRBV29-1 and J is TRBJ2-7; 7 bases agree with TRBD1. This CDR3 spans 13 amino acids. CDR1 and CDR2 from the germline V gene are SQVTM and ANQGSEA. Trimming cost V 7 bases and J 7 bases; bases outside gene matches: 13. The CDR3 DNA reads TGCAGCGCTGTAACATCTGACAGGGATGAGCAGTACTTC. Its protein product is CSAVTSDRDEQYF.

This clone was detected only once. The chain carries TRBV19 and TRBJ2-1, with 10 bases matching TRBD2. The CDR3 runs to 15 residues. CDR1 and CDR2 (germline): LNHDA, SQIVND (reference sequence). The J segment lost 10 bases and the V segment lost 3 bases, leaving 9 bases of the junction unmatched. This chain's CDR3 is CASSITSGTLGEQFF. The CDR3 DNA follows: TGTGCCAGTAGTATCACTAGCGGGACCCTAGGGGAGCAGTTCTTC.

This chain connects TRBV19 to TRBJ1-4; 7 bases map to TRBD1. Unmatched junction bases numbered 6, after V lost 4 bases and J lost 7 bases. The CDR3 runs 14 residues. Germline V CDR1 and CDR2: LNHDA, SQIVND (reference sequence). The CDR3 bases are TGTGCCAGTAGTAGCGGGACAGAAAGTGAAAAACTGTTTTTT. Amino acids: CASSSGTESEKLFF.

The rearrangement uses TRBV5-6 and TRBJ1-2; D is perhaps TRBD1 (5 bases). This CDR3 is built from 14 residues. CDR1 is SGHDT and CDR2 is YYEEEE in the germline V gene. Deletions cut 4 bases from V and 3 bases from J, with 13 bases between. CDR3 nucleotides: TGTGCCAGCAGCCTGGGGTGGGGGGACTATGGCTACACCTTC. It codes for CASSLGWGDYGYTF.

The chain combines TRBV6-1 with TRBJ1-2; TRBD1 matches 7 bases. V lost 6 bases and J lost 8; bases outside the gene matches: 15. Per the germline V gene, CDR1 is MNHNS and CDR2 is SASEGT. This CDR3 has 15 amino acids. CDR3 protein: CASSRKTGEGVGYTF. The CDR3, as DNA: TGTGCCAGCAGCCGTAAAACAGGGGAAGGAGTAGGCTACACCTTC.

This clone was recorded a few times. The sample carries other DNA sequences with the same CDR3. Written as DNA, the CDR3 is TGTGCCACCAGCAGAGACCGGGGGGCAGAGCAGCCCCAGCATTTT. This sequence encodes CATSRDRGAEQPQHF. The chain recombines TRBV15 with TRBJ1-5; perhaps TRBD1 as D (6 bases). CDR1 is LNHNV and CDR2 is YYDKDF in the germline V gene (reference sequence). The CDR3 is made up of 15 amino acids. V was pared by 0 bases and J by 7 bases, with 13 bases between.

V gene TRBV7-8 combines with J gene TRBJ2-2; TRBD2 matches 7 bases. Germline V gene data show CDR1 as SGHVS and CDR2 as FQNEAQ. Losses at the gene ends were 2 bases for V and 3 bases for J; bases not matched to a gene: 3. This CDR3 is 15 amino acids long. CDR3: CASSLQGGDTGELFF. DNA for the CDR3: TGTGCCAGCAGCTTACAGGGAGGGGACACCGGGGAGCTGTTTTTT.

V gene TRBV28 combines with J gene TRBJ1-4, with D maybe TRBD1 (5 bases). Germline V lookup: CDR1 MDHEN, CDR2 SYDVKM. The V and J ends lost 3 bases and 8 bases respectively, with 19 bases between them. The CDR3 contains 16 residues. In DNA, the CDR3 is TGTGCCAGCAGTTTCCTCGGAGGTGGGACTCGCGAAAAACTGTTTTTT. Translation gives CASSFLGGGTREKLFF.

The chain employs TRBV7-9 and TRBJ2-7; D might be TRBD1 (5 bases). Germline V gene sequence: CDR1 SEHNR, CDR2 FQNEAQ (reference sequence). CDR3 length equals 13 residues. Trimming removed 5 bases at V and 7 bases at J, with 15 bases between. DNA for the CDR3: TGTGCCAGCAGCCAAACAGGATTCGGGGAGCAGTACTTC. Amino acids: CASSQTGFGEQYF. Together with reference TRBV7-9 and TRBJ2-7, the CDR3 gives the full variable domain: DTGVSQNPRHKITKRGQNVTFRCDPISEHNRLYWYRQTLGQGPEFLTYFQNEAQLEKSRLLSDRFSAERPKGSFSTLEIQRTEQGDSAMYLCASSQTGFGEQYFGPGTRLTVT.

This chain links TRBV2 with TRBJ2-1, with D perhaps TRBD2 (6 bases). V lost 4 bases and J lost 0, with 7 bases in between. Germline CDR1 is SNHLY and CDR2 is FYNNEI. This CDR3 spans 14 amino acids. The DNA of the CDR3 is TGTGCCAGCAGTGGCGGGACCTCCTACAATGAGCAGTTCTTC. Protein product: CASSGGTSYNEQFF.

The genes are TRBV11-3 and TRBJ2-3; 9 bases match TRBD1. Germline CDR1 and CDR2: SGHNT and YENEEA. This CDR3 has 14 amino acids. After removal of 3 bases from V and 3 bases from J, the junction contained 1 base not matched to a gene. CDR3 in amino acids: CASSLDRGTDTQYF. CDR3 coding DNA: TGTGCCAGCAGCTTGGACAGGGGAACAGATACGCAGTATTTT.

The chain couples TRBV19 to TRBJ2-5, with 9 bases fitting TRBD2. Germline values: CDR1 LNHDA, CDR2 SQIVND (reference sequence). V shed 6 bases, J shed 0 bases, and the junction held 8 bases outside the gene matches. The CDR3 spans 16 residues. This chain's CDR3 is CASSWSSGRYQETQYF. For the CDR3, the DNA is TGTGCCAGTAGCTGGTCGAGCGGGAGGTACCAAGAGACCCAGTACTTC.